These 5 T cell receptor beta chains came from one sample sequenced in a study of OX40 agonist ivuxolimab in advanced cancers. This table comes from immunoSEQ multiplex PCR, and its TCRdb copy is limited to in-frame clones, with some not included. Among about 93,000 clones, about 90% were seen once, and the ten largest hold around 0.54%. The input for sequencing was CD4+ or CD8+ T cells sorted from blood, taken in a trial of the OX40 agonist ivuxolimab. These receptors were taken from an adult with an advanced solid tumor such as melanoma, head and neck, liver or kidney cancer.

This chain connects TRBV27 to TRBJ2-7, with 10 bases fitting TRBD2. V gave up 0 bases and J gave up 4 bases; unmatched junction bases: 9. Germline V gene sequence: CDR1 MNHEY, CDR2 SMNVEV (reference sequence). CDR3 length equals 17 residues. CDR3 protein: CASSLSKASGRWYEQYF. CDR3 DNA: TGTGCCAGCAGTTTATCGAAGGCTAGCGGGAGATGGTACGAGCAGTACTTC.

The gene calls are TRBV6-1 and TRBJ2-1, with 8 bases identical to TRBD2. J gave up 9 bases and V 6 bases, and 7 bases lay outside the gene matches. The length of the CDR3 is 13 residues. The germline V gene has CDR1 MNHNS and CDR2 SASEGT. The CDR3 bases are TGTGCCAGCAGACGGGAGGGCCATGGTGAGCAGTTCTTC. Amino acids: CASRREGHGEQFF.

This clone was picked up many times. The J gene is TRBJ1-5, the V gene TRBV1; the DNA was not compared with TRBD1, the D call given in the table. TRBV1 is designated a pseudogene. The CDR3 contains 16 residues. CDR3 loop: CTSSQDQYRGNQPQHF. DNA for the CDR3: TGCACCAGCAGCCAAGATCAATACAGGGGCAATCAGCCCCAGCATTTT.

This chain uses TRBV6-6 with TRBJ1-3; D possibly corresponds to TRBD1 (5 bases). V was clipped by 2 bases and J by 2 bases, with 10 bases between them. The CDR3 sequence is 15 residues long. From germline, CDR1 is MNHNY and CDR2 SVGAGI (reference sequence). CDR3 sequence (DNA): TGTGCCAGCAGTTACACCGGGGGTACTGGAAACACCATATATTTT. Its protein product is CASSYTGGTGNTIYF.

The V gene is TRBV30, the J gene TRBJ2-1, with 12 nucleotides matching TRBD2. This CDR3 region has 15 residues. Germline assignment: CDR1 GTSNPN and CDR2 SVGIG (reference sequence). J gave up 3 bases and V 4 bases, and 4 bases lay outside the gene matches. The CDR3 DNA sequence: TGTGCCTGGACCAAACTAGCGGGGGGCTACAATGAGCAGTTCTTC. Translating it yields CAWTKLAGGYNEQFF. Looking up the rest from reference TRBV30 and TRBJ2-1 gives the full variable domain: SQTIHQWPATLVQPVGSPLSLECTVEGTSNPNLYWYRQAAGRGLQLLFYSVGIGQISSEVPQNLSASRPQDRQFILSSKKLLLSDSGFYLCAWTKLAGGYNEQFFGPGTRLTVL.